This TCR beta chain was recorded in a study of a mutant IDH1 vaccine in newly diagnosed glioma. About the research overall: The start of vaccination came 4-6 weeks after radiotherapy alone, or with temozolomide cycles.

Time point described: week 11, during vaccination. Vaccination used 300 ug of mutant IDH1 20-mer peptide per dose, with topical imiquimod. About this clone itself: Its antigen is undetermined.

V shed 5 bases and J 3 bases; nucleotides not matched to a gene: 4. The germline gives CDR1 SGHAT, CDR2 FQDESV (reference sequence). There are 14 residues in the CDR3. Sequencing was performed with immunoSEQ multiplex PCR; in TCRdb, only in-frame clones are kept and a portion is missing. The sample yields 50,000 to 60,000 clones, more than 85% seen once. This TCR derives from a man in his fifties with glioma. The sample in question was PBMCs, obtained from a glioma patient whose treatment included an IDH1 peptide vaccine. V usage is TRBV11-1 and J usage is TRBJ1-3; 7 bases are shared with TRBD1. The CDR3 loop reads CASSQQGFGNTIYF. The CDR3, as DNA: TGTGCCAGCAGCCAACAGGGGTTTGGAAACACCATATATTTT.